This TCR beta chain was found in a study of T cell changes during pregnancy in multiple sclerosis. Sequencing was performed with immunoSEQ multiplex PCR; in TCRdb, only in-frame clones are kept and a portion is missing. Here the sample spans roughly 60,000 clones, around 90% being singletons. The CDR3 sequence is 15 residues long. Germline lookup yields CDR1 SGHTA and CDR2 FQGNSA. Trimming took off 2 bases at V and 1 base at J, with 10 bases between the two ends. The J gene is TRBJ2-3, the V gene TRBV7-2; TRBD1 might be the D (5 bases). The receptor was isolated from a female donor with multiple sclerosis, enrolled in a pregnancy study. Sequencing was performed on peripheral blood, taken before pregnancy. The CDR3 nucleotides are TGTGCCAGCAGCTTATTAGGCAGGGGCACAGATACGCAGTATTTT. Protein: CASSLLGRGTDTQYF.